This passage covers 18 T cell receptor beta chains from one sample sequenced in a study of T cells in Graves' hyperthyroidism and ophthalmopathy. Amplification of TCR beta CDR3 regions was performed using RNA transcripts as template. A first-round RT-PCR of the TCR CDR3 used the HTBI primer set. TCRdb independently ran MiXCR on the multiplex PCR reads; one entry per CDR3 protein. The sample lists 300,000 to 450,000 distinct CDR3 sequences; about 14% were seen once. Material: blood. These receptor sequences come from a young woman with Graves' ophthalmopathy.

This clonotype has at least ten counts. This sequence joins TRBV9 and TRBJ1-1; TRBD1 agrees at 8 bases. The CDR3 is made up of 15 amino acids. V lost 5 bases, J lost 3 bases, and 9 bases stayed unmatched. The germline gives CDR1 SGDLS, CDR2 YYNGEE. The DNA of the CDR3 is TGTGCCAGCAGTGACGGCGAGACAGGGGACACTGAAGCTTTCTTT. Its protein product is CASSDGETGDTEAFF.

This clonotype has at least ten counts. V is TRBV6-1 and J is TRBJ2-2, with D unclear. Per the germline V gene, CDR1 is MNHNS and CDR2 is SASEGT. Between the trimmed V and J ends, which lost 5 bases and 1 base, there was a span of 2 bases. The CDR3 is made up of 12 amino acids. In nucleotides, the CDR3 is TGTGCCAGCAGTTGGAACACCGGGGAGCTGTTTTTT. Protein sequence: CASSWNTGELFF.

This clonotype has more than one count but fewer than ten. V gene TRBV20-1 combines with J gene TRBJ1-6, with TRBD1 as a possible D gene (5 bases). The CDR3 has 14 amino acids. V lost 6 bases, J lost 7 bases, and 16 bases lay in between. The V gene's germline CDR1 is DFQATT and CDR2 SNEGSKA (reference sequence). The CDR3 loop reads CSASTGPTNSPLHF. In DNA form, the CDR3 reads TGCAGTGCCAGCACGGGACCCACAAATTCACCCCTCCACTTT.

This clonotype was found many times. This chain connects TRBV27 to TRBJ2-3, with 9 bases matching TRBD1. Losses at the gene ends were 6 bases for V and 2 bases for J; bases not matched to a gene: 12. In germline, CDR1 is MNHEY, CDR2 SMNVEV (reference sequence). The CDR3 spans 17 residues. CDR3 sequence (DNA): TGTGCCAGCAGCCCCGGGACAGGGAGTTTCTACACAGATACGCAGTATTTT. Its protein product is CASSPGTGSFYTDTQYF.

This chain joins TRBV5-6 and TRBJ1-4; 10 nucleotides agree with TRBD1. Trimming at V came to 2 bases and at J to 3 bases, leaving 1 base not matched to a gene. The CDR3 is made up of 15 amino acids. In germline, CDR1 is SGHDT, CDR2 YYEEEE. Written as DNA, the CDR3 is TGTGCCAGCAGCTTCGGACAGGGGGCTAATGAAAAACTGTTTTTT. It codes for CASSFGQGANEKLFF.

Ten or more counts support this clonotype. The CDR3 sequence: CASTSAGSLGAFF. The CDR3 DNA reads TGTGCCAGCACCTCGGCAGGGTCCCTGGGTGCTTTCTTT. The genes are TRBV12-3 or TRBV12-4 and TRBJ1-1, with D perhaps matching TRBD1 (5 bases). V was clipped by 7 bases and J by 11 bases, with 20 bases between them. There are 13 residues in the CDR3.

At least ten counts were recorded for this clonotype. The J gene is TRBJ2-5, the V gene TRBV6-6, with D uncertain. The ends were cut back, 0 bases at V and 7 bases at J, with 12 bases in the middle. This CDR3 spans 14 amino acids. CDR1 and CDR2 from the germline V gene are MNHNY and SVGAGI (reference sequence). CDR3 amino acids: CASSYSELGRTQYF. CDR3 bases: TGTGCCAGCAGTTACTCGGAGTTAGGGCGGACCCAGTACTTC.

In this sample, this clonotype turned up many times. CDR3 amino acids: CASSVRTSGGTDTQYF. In DNA form, the CDR3 reads TGTGCCAGCAGCGTCCGGACTAGCGGGGGCACAGATACGCAGTATTTT. The chain has TRBV11-2 and TRBJ2-3; 12 bases fit TRBD2. The CDR3 totals 16 residues. Germline assignment: CDR1 SGHAT and CDR2 FQNNGV. After removal of 5 bases from V and 1 base from J, the junction contained 4 bases not matched to a gene. Full variable domain (rest looked up from reference TRBV11-2 and TRBJ2-3): EAGVAQSPRYKIIEKRQSVAFWCNPISGHATLYWYQQILGQGPKLLIQFQNNGVVDDSQLPKDRFSAERLKGVDSTLKIQPAKLEDSAVYLCASSVRTSGGTDTQYFGPGTRLTVL.

The chain carries TRBV6-2 or TRBV6-3 and TRBJ2-7, with TRBD1 matching over 11 bases. The CDR3 sequence is 14 residues long. Looked up from germline, CDR1 is MNHEY and CDR2 is SVGEGT. Unmatched junction bases numbered 7, after V lost 7 bases and J lost 5 bases. CDR3 bases: TGTGCCAGCAAGGGACAGGGGGGAGTCCACGAGCAGTACTTC. Its protein is CASKGQGGVHEQYF.

This clonotype was picked up many times. The chain links TRBV20-1 to TRBJ1-1, with D unresolved. V gave up 3 bases and J gave up 6 bases, with 17 bases separating them. The CDR3 sequence is 14 residues long. Germline assignment: CDR1 DFQATT and CDR2 SNEGSKA (reference sequence). The CDR3: CSASEIPPPPEAFF. The DNA of the CDR3 is TGCAGTGCTAGTGAGATCCCGCCCCCCCCTGAAGCTTTCTTT.

This clonotype has ten or more counts. This chain uses TRBV25-1 with TRBJ1-1; TRBD1 matches at 8 bases. The V gene's germline CDR1 is MGHDK and CDR2 SYGVNS. The V and J ends lost 5 bases and 6 bases, in that order; junction bases with no gene match: 8. This CDR3 has 14 amino acids. The CDR3 spells CASSINGQGPEAFF. The DNA of the CDR3 is TGTGCCAGCAGTATCAACGGACAGGGCCCTGAAGCTTTCTTT.

This clonotype occurred a few times. The V call is TRBV7-9, the J call TRBJ2-1; tentatively, D is TRBD2 (5 bases). Deletions cut 1 base from V and 0 bases from J, with 10 bases between. This CDR3 contains 16 residues. Per germline, CDR1 SEHNR and CDR2 FQNEAQ (reference sequence). CDR3 sequence (DNA): TGTGCCAGCAGCTTAGGTGTGGGGAGCTCCTACAATGAGCAGTTCTTC. It encodes CASSLGVGSSYNEQFF.

The V call is TRBV27, the J call TRBJ2-7; 8 nucleotides agree with TRBD2. Trimming at V came to 1 base and at J to 3 bases, leaving 5 bases not matched to a gene. The CDR3 covers 15 residues. Germline CDR1 is MNHEY and CDR2 is SMNVEV (reference sequence). CDR3: CASSLYIRGGYEQYF. CDR3 bases: TGTGCCAGCAGTTTATATATCCGGGGGGGCTACGAGCAGTACTTC.

This clonotype was observed at least ten times. V gene TRBV6-2 or TRBV6-3 combines with J gene TRBJ2-5; 9 nucleotides line up with TRBD2. Germline V gene data show CDR1 as MNHEY and CDR2 as SVGEGT. With V trimmed by 6 bases and J by 3 bases, 8 bases remained unmatched. This CDR3 comprises 15 residues. CDR3 DNA sequence: TGTGCCAGCAGAACTGGGCGCGGGGGGGAAGAGACCCAGTACTTC. The encoded protein is CASRTGRGGEETQYF.

This clonotype was seen repeatedly, ten times or more. This chain links TRBV24-1 with TRBJ1-5, with D possibly being TRBD1 (5 bases). The germline V gene has CDR1 KGHDR and CDR2 SFDVKD. The CDR3 extends over 15 amino acids. Trimming pared 4 bases from V and 6 bases from J, leaving 15 bases between. CDR3: CATSEVEGRSQPQHF. CDR3 coding DNA: TGTGCCACCAGTGAGGTAGAGGGGCGGAGTCAGCCCCAGCATTTT.

This clonotype was counted many times. The genes are TRBV11-3 and TRBJ2-7, with D perhaps TRBD1 (6 bases). V lost 1 base, J lost 2 bases, and 9 bases lay in between. CDR1 SGHNT and CDR2 YENEEA come from the germline V gene. CDR3 size: 14 residues. DNA for the CDR3: TGTGCCAGCAGCTTAGCCAGGGGACCCTACGAGCAGTACTTC. Translating it yields CASSLARGPYEQYF.

The table lists this clonotype with many counts. The chain joins TRBV5-1 to TRBJ2-2, with D possibly TRBD2 on 7 matching bases. This CDR3 is built from 18 residues. Deletions cut 0 bases from V and 1 base from J, with 16 bases between. CDR1 and CDR2 (germline): SGHRS, YFSETQ. The CDR3 DNA reads TGCGCCAGCAGCTTGGCGGGGGGCCTTAACCGGAACACCGGGGAGCTGTTTTTT. It specifies CASSLAGGLNRNTGELFF.

This clonotype was detected many times. The CDR3 is CASAPGTYGGEAFF. CDR3 coding DNA: TGTGCCAGCGCTCCAGGGACATATGGGGGTGAAGCTTTCTTT. V is TRBV7-9 and J is TRBJ1-1, with a possible D match to TRBD1 (6 bases). Germline loops: CDR1 SEHNR, CDR2 FQNEAQ (reference sequence). Trimming took 8 bases from V and 7 from J, leaving 20 bases between them. The CDR3 runs to 14 residues.